This T cell receptor (beta chain) came from a study of vaccination and CD4 T cells after COVID-19. Scientists ran DNA taken from cultured CD4+ T cells through the Oncomine TCR Beta short-read assay for sequencing. TCRdb called the PCR reads again in MiXCR, with one record for every CDR3 protein. The repertoire holds 6,500 to 8,500 distinct CDR3 sequences, with roughly 40% as singletons. This sample's treatment: 10-day PBMC culture with coronavirus spike peptide pools or control peptides (ViraFEST assay). The collection of CD4+ T cells from the unexposed donor took place before the COVID-19 pandemic (2011-2018). As concerns this clonotype: Its target is unknown.

What was sequenced was CD4+ T cells from blood, cultured in vitro. This sequence originates from a human donor in good health.

CDR3 nucleotide sequence: TGTGCCAGCAGTGAAGACAACGGGACTCCCGGGGCTTTCTTT. Its protein is CASSEDNGTPGAFF. The chain has TRBV2 and TRBJ1-1, with D possibly TRBD1 on 5 matching bases. Trimming pared 1 base from V and 11 bases from J, leaving 17 bases between. Per germline, CDR1 SNHLY and CDR2 FYNNEI. The CDR3 is 14 residues long.